This entry describes one TCR beta chain. The data derive from a study of OX40 agonist ivuxolimab in advanced cancers. Background on the study: Ivuxolimab was administered intravenously to patients at 0.01 to 10 mg/kg every 2 weeks. Among those treated, three patients had partial responses, one with hepatocellular carcinoma and two with cutaneous melanoma.

TCRdb's table, derived via immunoSEQ multiplex PCR, lists solely in-frame clones and lacks some. The sample holds 55,000 to 85,000 clones, just over 85% seen once. The source of this sequence is an adult with an advanced solid tumor such as melanoma, head and neck, liver or kidney cancer. The sample consisted of CD4+ or CD8+ T cells sorted from blood, taken in a trial of the OX40 agonist ivuxolimab.

The CDR3 coding sequence is TGTGCCAGCAGTTATCAGGGGGCTGCGGGAGATACGCAGTATTTT. Translation: CASSYQGAAGDTQYF. V is TRBV6-6 and J is TRBJ2-3; TRBD1 aligns across 8 bases. V shed 3 bases and J 5 bases; nucleotides not matched to a gene: 7. CDR3 length equals 15 residues. Germline assignment: CDR1 MNHNY and CDR2 SVGAGI (reference sequence).